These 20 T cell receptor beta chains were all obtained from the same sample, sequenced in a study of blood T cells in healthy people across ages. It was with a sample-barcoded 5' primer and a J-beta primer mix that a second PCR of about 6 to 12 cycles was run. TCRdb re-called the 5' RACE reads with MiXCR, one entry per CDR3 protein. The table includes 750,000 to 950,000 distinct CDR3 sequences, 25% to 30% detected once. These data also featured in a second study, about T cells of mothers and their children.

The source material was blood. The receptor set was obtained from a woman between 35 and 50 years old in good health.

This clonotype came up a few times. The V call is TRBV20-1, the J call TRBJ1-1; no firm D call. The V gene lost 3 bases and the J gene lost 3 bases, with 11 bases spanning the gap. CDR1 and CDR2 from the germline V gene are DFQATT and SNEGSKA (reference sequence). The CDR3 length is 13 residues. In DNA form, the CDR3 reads TGCAGTGCTAGCCCCGCTAGGGACACTGAAGCTTTCTTT. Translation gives CSASPARDTEAFF.

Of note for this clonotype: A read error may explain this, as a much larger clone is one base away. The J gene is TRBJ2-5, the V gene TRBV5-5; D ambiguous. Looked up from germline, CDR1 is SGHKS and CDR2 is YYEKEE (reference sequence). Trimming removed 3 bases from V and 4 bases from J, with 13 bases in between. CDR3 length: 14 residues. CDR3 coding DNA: TGTGCCAGCAGCTGGGCTACGAGTGGAGAGACCCAGTACTTC. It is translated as CASSWATSGETQYF.

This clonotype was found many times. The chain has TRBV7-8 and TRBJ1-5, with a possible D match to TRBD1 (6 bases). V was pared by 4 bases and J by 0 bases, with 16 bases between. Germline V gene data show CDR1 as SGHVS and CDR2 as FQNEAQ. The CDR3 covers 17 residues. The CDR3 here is CASSSGQFPYSNQPQHF. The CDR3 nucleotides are TGTGCCAGCAGCTCAGGACAGTTTCCTTATAGCAATCAGCCCCAGCATTTT. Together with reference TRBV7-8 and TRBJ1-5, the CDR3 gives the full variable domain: GAGVSQSPRYKVAKRGQDVALRCDPISGHVSLFWYQQALGQGPEFLTYFQNEAQLDKSGLPSDRFFAERPEGSVSTLKIQRTQQEDSAVYLCASSSGQFPYSNQPQHFGDGTRLSIL.

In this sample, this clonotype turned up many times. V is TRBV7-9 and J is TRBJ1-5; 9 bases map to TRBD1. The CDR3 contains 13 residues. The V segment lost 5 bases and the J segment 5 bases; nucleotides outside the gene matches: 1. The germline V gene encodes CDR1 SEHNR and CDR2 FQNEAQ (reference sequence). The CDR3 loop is CASSDRGDQPQHF. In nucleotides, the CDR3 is TGTGCCAGCAGCGACAGGGGGGATCAGCCCCAGCATTTT.

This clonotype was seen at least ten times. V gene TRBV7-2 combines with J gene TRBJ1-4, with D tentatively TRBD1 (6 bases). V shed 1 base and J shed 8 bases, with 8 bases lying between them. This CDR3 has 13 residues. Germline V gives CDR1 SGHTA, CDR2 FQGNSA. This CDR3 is CASSLGTAEKLFF. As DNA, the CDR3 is TGTGCCAGCAGCTTAGGGACAGCCGAAAAACTGTTTTTT.

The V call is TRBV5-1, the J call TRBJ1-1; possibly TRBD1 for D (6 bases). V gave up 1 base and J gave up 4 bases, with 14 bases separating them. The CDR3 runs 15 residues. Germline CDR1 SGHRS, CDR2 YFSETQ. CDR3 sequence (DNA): TGCGCCAGCAGCTTGTTACAGGGACCTGGCACTGAAGCTTTCTTT. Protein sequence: CASSLLQGPGTEAFF.

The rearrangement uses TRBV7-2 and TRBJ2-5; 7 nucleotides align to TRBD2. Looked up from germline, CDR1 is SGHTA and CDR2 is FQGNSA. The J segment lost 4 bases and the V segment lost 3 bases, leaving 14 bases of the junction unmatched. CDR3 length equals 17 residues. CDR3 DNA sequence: TGTGCCAGCAGCTTCGGTCAACGCGGGGGTTTCGGAGAGACCCAGTACTTC. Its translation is CASSFGQRGGFGETQYF.

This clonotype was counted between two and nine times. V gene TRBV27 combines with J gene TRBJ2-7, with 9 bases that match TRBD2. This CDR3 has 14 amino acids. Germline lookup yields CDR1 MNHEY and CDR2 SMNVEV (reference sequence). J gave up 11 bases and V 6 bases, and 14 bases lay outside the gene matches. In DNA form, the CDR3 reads TGTGCCAGCAGCACGCTAGCGGGACCCTCCCGAGAGTACTTC. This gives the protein CASSTLAGPSREYF.

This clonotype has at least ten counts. CDR3 protein: CASGDQTYNEQFF. As DNA, the CDR3 is TGTGCTAGTGGTGACCAAACCTACAATGAGCAGTTCTTC. The rearrangement links TRBV12-5 to TRBJ2-1; no reliable D call. V was cut by 5 bases and J by 2 bases, with 7 bases left in between. Germline V CDR1 and CDR2: LGHNT, FRNRAP. There are 13 residues in the CDR3.

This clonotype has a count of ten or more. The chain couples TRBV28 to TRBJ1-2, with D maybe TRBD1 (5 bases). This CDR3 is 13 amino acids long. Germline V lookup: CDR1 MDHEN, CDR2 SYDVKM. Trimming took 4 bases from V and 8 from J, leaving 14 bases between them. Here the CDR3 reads CASSSRQMGGYTF. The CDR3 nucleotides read TGTGCCAGCAGTTCGAGACAGATGGGGGGCTACACCTTC.

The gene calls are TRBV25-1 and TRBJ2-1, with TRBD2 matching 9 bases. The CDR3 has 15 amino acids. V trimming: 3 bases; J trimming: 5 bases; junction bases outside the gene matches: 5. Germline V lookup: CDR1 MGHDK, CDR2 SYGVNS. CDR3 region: CASSDLAGSDNEQFF. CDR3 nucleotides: TGTGCCAGCAGTGATCTAGCGGGATCTGACAATGAGCAGTTCTTC. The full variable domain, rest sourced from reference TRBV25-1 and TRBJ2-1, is EADIYQTPRYLVIGTGKKITLECSQTMGHDKMYWYQQDPGMELHLIHYSYGVNSTEKGDLSSESTVSRIRTEHFPLTLESARPSHTSQYLCASSDLAGSDNEQFFGPGTRLTVL.

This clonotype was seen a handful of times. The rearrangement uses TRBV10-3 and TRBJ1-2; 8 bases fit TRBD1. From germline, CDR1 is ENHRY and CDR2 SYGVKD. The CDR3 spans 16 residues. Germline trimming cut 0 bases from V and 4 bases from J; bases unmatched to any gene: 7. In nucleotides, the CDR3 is TGTGCCATCAGTGAGTCGCCCAGGGACAGGTCCTATGGCTACACCTTC. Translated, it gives CAISESPRDRSYGYTF.

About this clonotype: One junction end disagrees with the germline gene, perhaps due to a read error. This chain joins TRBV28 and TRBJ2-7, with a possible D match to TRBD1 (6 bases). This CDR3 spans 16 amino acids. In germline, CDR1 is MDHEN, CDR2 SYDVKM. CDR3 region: CASSPPGAFGAYGQYF. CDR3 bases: TGTGCCAGCAGTCCCCCAGGGGCGTTTGGAGCTTACGGGCAGTACTTC.

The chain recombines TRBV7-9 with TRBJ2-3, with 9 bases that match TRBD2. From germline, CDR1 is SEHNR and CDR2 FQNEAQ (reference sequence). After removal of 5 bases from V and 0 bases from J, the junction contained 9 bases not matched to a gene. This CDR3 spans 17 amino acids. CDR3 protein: CASSPTVAGGSTDTQYF. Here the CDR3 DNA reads TGTGCCAGCAGCCCCACGGTGGCGGGGGGGAGCACAGATACGCAGTATTTT.

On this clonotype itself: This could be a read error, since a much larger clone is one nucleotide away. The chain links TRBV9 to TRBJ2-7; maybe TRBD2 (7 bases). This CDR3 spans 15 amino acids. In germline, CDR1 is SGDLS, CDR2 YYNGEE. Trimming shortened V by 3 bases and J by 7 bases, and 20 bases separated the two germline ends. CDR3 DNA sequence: TGTGCCAGCAGCGGCATTGGGGGGGCGTCCAATGAGCAGTACTTC. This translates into CASSGIGGASNEQYF.

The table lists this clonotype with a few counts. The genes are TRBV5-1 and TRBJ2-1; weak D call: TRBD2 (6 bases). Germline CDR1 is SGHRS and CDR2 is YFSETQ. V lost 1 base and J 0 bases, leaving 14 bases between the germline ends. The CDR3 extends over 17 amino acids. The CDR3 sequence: CASSLWGDSNSYNEQFF. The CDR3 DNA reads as TGCGCCAGCAGCTTGTGGGGGGACTCGAACTCCTACAATGAGCAGTTCTTC. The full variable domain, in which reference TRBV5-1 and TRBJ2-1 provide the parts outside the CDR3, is KAGVTQTPRYLIKTRGQQVTLSCSPISGHRSVSWYQQTPGQGLQFLFEYFSETQRNKGNFPGRFSGRQFSNSRSEMNVSTLELGDSALYLCASSLWGDSNSYNEQFFGPGTRLTVL.

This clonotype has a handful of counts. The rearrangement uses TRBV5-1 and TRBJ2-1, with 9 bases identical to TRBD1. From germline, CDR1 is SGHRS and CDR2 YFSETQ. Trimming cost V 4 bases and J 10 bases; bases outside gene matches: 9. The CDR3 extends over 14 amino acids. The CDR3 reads CASSLGQGIYEQFF. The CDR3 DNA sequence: TGCGCCAGCAGCCTGGGACAGGGTATTTACGAGCAGTTCTTC.

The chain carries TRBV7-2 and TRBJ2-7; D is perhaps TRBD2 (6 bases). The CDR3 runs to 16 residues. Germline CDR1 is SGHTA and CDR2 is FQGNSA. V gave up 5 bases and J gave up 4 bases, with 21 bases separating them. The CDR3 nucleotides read TGTGCCAGCAGCCCCCCGTGGGAGGCCGAGGCATACGAGCAGTACTTC. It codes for CASSPPWEAEAYEQYF.

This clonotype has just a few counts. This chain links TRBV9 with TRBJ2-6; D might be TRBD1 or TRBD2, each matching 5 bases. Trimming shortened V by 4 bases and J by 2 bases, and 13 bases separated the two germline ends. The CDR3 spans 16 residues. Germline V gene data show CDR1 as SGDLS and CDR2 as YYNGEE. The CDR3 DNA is TGTGCCAGCAGCATAGAGGGCAGGGCTGGGGCCAACGTCCTGACTTTC. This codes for CASSIEGRAGANVLTF. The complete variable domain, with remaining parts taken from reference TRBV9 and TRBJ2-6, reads DSGVTQTPKHLITATGQRVTLRCSPRSGDLSVYWYQQSLDQGLQFLIQYYNGEERAKGNILERFSAQQFPDLHSELNLSSLELGDSALYFCASSIEGRAGANVLTFGAGSRLTVL.

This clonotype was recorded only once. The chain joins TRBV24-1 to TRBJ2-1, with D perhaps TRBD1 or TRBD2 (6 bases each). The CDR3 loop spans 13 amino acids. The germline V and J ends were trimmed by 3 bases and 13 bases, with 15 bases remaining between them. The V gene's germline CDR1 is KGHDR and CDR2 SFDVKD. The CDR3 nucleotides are TGTGCCACCAGTGATGCTAGGGGGGAGACCCAGTTCTTC. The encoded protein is CATSDARGETQFF.